A single T cell receptor (beta chain) is shown here with its context. What this receptor recognizes is not known. Base qualities are not recorded, but no much larger clone differs from it by a single base. The immunoSEQ Assay, a bias-controlled multiplex PCR, was used to amplify TCRbeta CDR3 regions from genomic DNA. In the original analysis: The number of nucleated cells in each sample was estimated by amplification of reference gene primers within the assay. Sequence reads were collapsed and filtered to measure the absolute abundance of every unique TCRbeta CDR3 rearrangement. For each sample, productive Simpson clonality was calculated as the square root of Simpson's diversity index across productive rearrangements. In its TCRdb copy, this immuneACCESS table keeps in-frame sequences only and misses some clones. Where compared with another copy, unresolved V genes explain less than half of these, and the others have no known cause. Clonal size and the V and J genes are those of that table, whereas D and trimming came from the DNA. This sample gives approximately 300,000 clones in total; approximately 83% of them show up just once. The ten largest clones add up to 3.5% to 5.5% of the sample.

This sample is part of a study of blood T cell repertoires in COVID-19 (dated by TCRdb to 2019 to 2021). Looking at the study overall: The collaborator samples originated in the United States, Italy and Spain and spanned the acute and convalescent phases of COVID-19. The prospective study material was composed of cDNA or gDNA derived from T cells, B-cell-depleted T cells, or PBMCs. Deeply sampled blood TCRbeta repertoires from subjects exposed to, actively infected with, or recovered from COVID-19 were included in the dataset. A freely available public database, intended as a resource for researchers studying the immune response to SARS-CoV-2, is where the repertoires were released. Samples were obtained from the ongoing ImmuneRACE study (first 160 participants) and from 950 to 1,500 subjects provided by 6 global collaborators. Nearly every sample came with metadata listing a de-identified subject ID, COVID-19 status, age in years and sex. Where available, HLA class I and class II types were obtained from metadata supplied by the sample provider rather than from assay-based typing. The full study reports these points: How much clinical and demographic metadata was included differed by source and by participant, and the metadata was provided uncurated.

Including the terminal cysteine and phenylalanine, the CDR3 comprises 12 residues. The DNA shown is the 36-base CDR3, in frame from base 1. Germline trimming amounts to 4 bases on V and 3 bases on J, with 2 as the count of junction bases outside the gene matches. From a lookup of the germline V gene, CDR1 and CDR2 are SQVTM and ANQGSEA. Enrolling through a virtual design, the prospective study's participants ranged in age from roughly 18 to 95 years and lived across 24 United States geographic areas. In the prospective study, participants were assigned to cohorts based on the clinical history participants reported in a screening survey and a study questionnaire. ImmuneRACE Cohort 3 recovered participants were defined by two consecutive negative NP/OP PCR tests, healthcare professional clearance, or symptom resolution. In the prospective study, mobile phlebotomists collected whole blood, serum and a nasopharyngeal or oropharyngeal swab from each participant. Participants in the prospective study had the option to provide additional blood draws and questionnaires over a 2-month period. Before DNA extraction, prospective study blood samples were shipped either frozen or at room temperature.

The sequence joins TRBV29-1 to TRBJ1-2, with TRBD1 identical over 7 junction bases. Sequencing used PBMCs or T cells enriched from blood (not recorded which). The receptor's source is a woman between 25 and 40 years old who had recovered from COVID-19. The CDR3 reads CSVVGTDYGYTF. The DNA is as follows: TGCAGCGTTGTCGGGACAGACTATGGCTACACCTTC.